These 22 T cell receptor beta chains were all obtained from the same sample, sequenced in a study of identical twins. TCRdb independently ran MiXCR on the 5' RACE reads; one entry per CDR3 protein. Among around 250,000 distinct CDR3 sequences listed, around 8.8% were seen once. These data are also associated with another study on yellow fever vaccine responses in identical twins.

Specimen: CD8+ T cells sorted from blood. The receptors shown here come from a woman aged 18-29 years in good health.

Ten or more counts support this clonotype. This chain connects TRBV25-1 to TRBJ2-1; no definite D call. The germline V and J ends were trimmed by 4 bases and 7 bases, with 5 bases remaining between them. The CDR3 runs 11 residues. Germline CDR1 reads MGHDK; CDR2 reads SYGVNS. Here the CDR3 DNA reads TGTGCCAGCAGTGTTTGGAATGAGCAGTTCTTC. Translating it yields CASSVWNEQFF.

V is TRBV28 and J is TRBJ2-5; D may correspond to TRBD1 or TRBD2 (5 bases each). V was clipped by 3 bases and J by 1 base, with 24 bases between them. The CDR3 is 19 amino acids. Germline CDR1 is MDHEN and CDR2 is SYDVKM. The CDR3 region is CASSLPTSTGSGPQETQYF. The CDR3 DNA follows: TGTGCCAGCAGTTTGCCCACTAGTACAGGCTCAGGGCCCCAAGAGACCCAGTACTTC.

This clonotype was picked up a small number of times. This sequence joins TRBV7-8 and TRBJ1-2; unclear D gene. This CDR3 comprises 13 residues. Trimming stripped 4 bases from V and 8 bases from J, with 14 bases between. The germline V gene has CDR1 SGHVS and CDR2 FQNEAQ. In DNA, the CDR3 is TGTGCCAGCAGCTCTTACCTTCTTGAAGGCTACACCTTC. Protein: CASSSYLLEGYTF.

This clonotype was seen more than once but under ten times. The CDR3 here is CASSQDISVAYEQYF. The CDR3 DNA sequence: TGCGCCAGCAGCCAAGATATTAGTGTCGCCTACGAGCAGTACTTC. V is TRBV4-1 and J is TRBJ2-7; D ambiguous. Germline lookup yields CDR1 MGHRA and CDR2 YSYEKL. Trimming cost V 0 bases and J 2 bases, with 11 bases left between them. CDR3 length: 15 residues.

This clonotype was observed at least ten times. The rearrangement links TRBV12-3 or TRBV12-4 to TRBJ2-2; the match to TRBD2 covers 7 bases. Losses at the gene ends were 3 bases for V and 7 bases for J; bases not matched to a gene: 8. The CDR3 runs to 15 residues. CDR3 coding DNA: TGTGCCAGCAGTTTTGGCGGGAGCATTAACGGGGAGCTGTTTTTT. Its translation: CASSFGGSINGELFF.

In its sample, this clonotype was seen many times. The V call is TRBV20-1, the J call TRBJ1-4, with 10 bases that match TRBD1. CDR1 and CDR2 from the germline V gene are DFQATT and SNEGSKA (reference sequence). The CDR3 is 14 residues long. Germline trimming cut 3 bases from V and 8 bases from J; bases unmatched to any gene: 6. The CDR3 reads CSASETGGREKLFF. The CDR3 DNA reads TGCAGTGCTAGTGAGACAGGGGGCCGAGAAAAACTGTTTTTT.

This clonotype was seen ten or more times. The chain links TRBV12-3 or TRBV12-4 to TRBJ2-5; weak D call: TRBD2 (6 bases). V lost 6 bases and J 5 bases, leaving 22 bases between the germline ends. The CDR3 has 16 amino acids. Here the CDR3 DNA reads TGTGCCAGCAGCAACAATAGGGAGGCGATGGGGGAGACCCAGTACTTC. Encoded protein: CASSNNREAMGETQYF.

The V gene is TRBV28, the J gene TRBJ2-5, with D maybe TRBD1 (6 bases). Germline CDR1 MDHEN, CDR2 SYDVKM. The CDR3 runs to 14 residues. Trimming left V 5 bases short and J 4 bases short, with 14 bases between. The CDR3, as DNA: TGTGCCAGCAGTATCCTACAGGGTTCAGAGACCCAGTACTTC. It yields the protein CASSILQGSETQYF.

This clonotype was recorded at least ten times. The chain recombines TRBV29-1 with TRBJ2-7, with 13 bases matching TRBD2. The trim removed 8 bases at V and 3 bases at J, leaving 13 bases unmatched. Germline CDR1 and CDR2: SQVTM and ANQGSEA. The CDR3 is 16 residues long. The CDR3 spells CSIRRGLAGSDYEQYF. The CDR3 DNA is TGCAGCATCAGGAGGGGACTAGCGGGATCTGACTACGAGCAGTACTTC.

This clonotype appeared many times. CDR3 bases: TGTGCCAGCAGTTTCCCCGACTACAACAATGAGCAGTTCTTC. It yields the protein CASSFPDYNNEQFF. The chain joins TRBV12-3 or TRBV12-4 to TRBJ2-1; possible D gene TRBD2, 5 bases. V was trimmed by 3 bases and J by 5 bases, leaving 11 bases between them. The CDR3 consists of 14 residues.

The sample holds a few counts of this clonotype. The CDR3 DNA is TGTGCCAGCAGCTTAGAGATCTTGGGTCGAGAGCAGTTCTTC. The encoded protein is CASSLEILGREQFF. The rearrangement uses TRBV7-8 and TRBJ2-1; D remains unclear. Germline CDR1 SGHVS, CDR2 FQNEAQ. The length of the CDR3 is 14 residues. V lost 1 base to trimming and J lost 10 bases, with 14 bases between them.

The table lists this clonotype with a few counts. The chain is built from TRBV6-2 or TRBV6-3 and TRBJ2-5; 8 bases agree with TRBD2. The V and J ends lost 8 bases and 4 bases, in that order; junction bases with no gene match: 9. The CDR3 loop spans 14 amino acids. Germline V CDR1 and CDR2: MNHEY, SVGEGT. DNA of the CDR3: TGTGCCAGCTCGGTCTTAGCGGGAATAGAGACCCAGTACTTC. Its protein product is CASSVLAGIETQYF.

This clonotype occurred a few times. This chain joins TRBV19 and TRBJ2-2, with unresolved D. Looked up from germline, CDR1 is LNHDA and CDR2 is SQIVND (reference sequence). The CDR3 loop spans 13 amino acids. Trimming took off 9 bases at V and 2 bases at J, with 10 bases between the two ends. CDR3 DNA: TGTGCCAGCGTAGGGCCCAACACCGGGGAGCTGTTTTTT. This gives the protein CASVGPNTGELFF.

This clonotype has only a few counts. This sequence joins TRBV7-8 and TRBJ2-7; TRBD1 agrees at 10 bases. CDR3 length: 17 amino acids. Looked up from germline, CDR1 is SGHVS and CDR2 is FQNEAQ. Unmatched junction bases numbered 15, after V lost 5 bases and J lost 5 bases. CDR3 region: CASSPSFRSTGGDEQYF. CDR3 bases: TGTGCCAGCAGCCCCTCATTTCGTTCGACAGGGGGCGACGAGCAGTACTTC.

The sample holds many counts of this clonotype. The rearrangement uses TRBV27 and TRBJ2-7; tentative D call: TRBD1 (5 bases). This CDR3 spans 12 amino acids. Germline CDR1 and CDR2: MNHEY and SMNVEV (reference sequence). Trimming took 5 bases from V and 3 from J, leaving 8 bases between them. In DNA, the CDR3 is TGTGCCAGCAGTACAGGCTACTACGAGCAGTACTTC. Protein product: CASSTGYYEQYF.

The chain joins TRBV9 to TRBJ2-7, with D uncertain. Trimming stripped 0 bases from V and 6 bases from J, with 7 bases between. Per germline, CDR1 SGDLS and CDR2 YYNGEE. The CDR3 loop spans 12 amino acids. The CDR3 sequence: CASSVDLGEQYF. The CDR3 nucleotides are TGTGCCAGCAGCGTAGATTTAGGCGAGCAGTACTTC.

This clonotype came up a few times. The gene calls are TRBV20-1 and TRBJ2-2, with D uncertain. Germline values: CDR1 DFQATT, CDR2 SNEGSKA (reference sequence). Trimming took off 0 bases at V and 0 bases at J, with 8 bases between the two ends. This CDR3 is built from 15 residues. CDR3 DNA sequence: TGCAGTGCTAGAGACAGGATTGCGAACACCGGGGAGCTGTTTTTT. Translating gives CSARDRIANTGELFF.

V and J are TRBV20-1 and TRBJ2-3, with 8 bases that match TRBD2. CDR1 is DFQATT, CDR2 SNEGSKA, per germline (reference sequence). Trimming took 3 bases from V and 1 from J; bases not matched to a gene: 0. The CDR3 is 13 amino acids. CDR3 nucleotide sequence: TGCAGTGCTAGTAGCGGGGGCACAGATACGCAGTATTTT. This gives the protein CSASSGGTDTQYF.

This clonotype was counted ten times or more. This sequence joins TRBV5-6 and TRBJ2-7; D uncertain. Germline CDR1 and CDR2: SGHDT and YYEEEE. The V end was cut by 6 bases, the J end by 0 bases, with 13 bases between. The CDR3 runs 14 residues. The CDR3 loop is CASTPPGFSYEQYF. CDR3 sequence (DNA): TGTGCCAGCACCCCTCCCGGGTTCTCCTACGAGCAGTACTTC.

This clonotype was seen at least ten times. The chain carries TRBV24-1 and TRBJ2-2; TRBD2 is a possible D gene (7 bases). Trimming took 0 bases from V and 0 from J, leaving 13 bases between them. The CDR3 contains 18 residues. In germline, CDR1 is KGHDR, CDR2 SFDVKD. CDR3 protein: CATSDLGGATSNTGELFF. The CDR3, as DNA: TGTGCCACCAGTGATTTGGGGGGGGCGACTTCGAACACCGGGGAGCTGTTTTTT.

This clonotype has ten or more counts. This chain joins TRBV7-2 and TRBJ2-7; D is possibly TRBD1 or TRBD2 (5 bases each). Germline loops: CDR1 SGHTA, CDR2 FQGNSA. V lost 6 bases to trimming and J lost 7 bases, with 22 bases between them. CDR3 length: 15 residues. The CDR3 here is CASSHPNRGEKEQYF. The CDR3 nucleotides read TGTGCCAGCAGTCATCCCAATCGAGGGGAGAAGGAGCAGTACTTC.

This clonotype occurred a few times. CDR3 coding DNA: TGCGCCAGCAGCCAAGATAAGACAGGGTTGAACACTGAAGCTTTCTTT. It specifies CASSQDKTGLNTEAFF. The chain couples TRBV4-3 to TRBJ1-1, with 7 bases matching TRBD1. The junction had 4 bases not matched to a gene; V was cut back by 0 bases and J by 0 bases. The CDR3 length is 16 residues. Germline loops: CDR1 LGHNA, CDR2 YSLEER.